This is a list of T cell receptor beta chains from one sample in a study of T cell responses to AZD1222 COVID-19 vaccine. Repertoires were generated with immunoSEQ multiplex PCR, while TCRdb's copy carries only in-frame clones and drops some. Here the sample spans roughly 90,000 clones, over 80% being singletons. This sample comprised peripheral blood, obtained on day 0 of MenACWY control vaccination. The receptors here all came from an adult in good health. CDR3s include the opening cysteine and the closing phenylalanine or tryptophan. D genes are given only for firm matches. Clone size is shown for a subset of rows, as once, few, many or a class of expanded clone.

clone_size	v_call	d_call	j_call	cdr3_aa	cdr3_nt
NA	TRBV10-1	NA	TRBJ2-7	CASSESRRSSDGHYEQYF	TGCGCCAGCAGTGAGTCGCGGAGGTCTTCGGACGGACATTACGAGCAGTACTTC
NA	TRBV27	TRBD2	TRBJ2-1	CASSGASGSNYNEQFF	TGTGCCAGCAGTGGGGCTAGCGGGAGTAACTACAATGAGCAGTTCTTC
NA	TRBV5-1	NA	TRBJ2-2	CASSLRSSPGELFF	TGCGCCAGCAGCTTAAGATCATCCCCCGGGGAGCTGTTTTTT
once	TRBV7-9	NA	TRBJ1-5	CASSPVGDSNQPQHF	TGTGCCAGCAGCCCTGTGGGTGATAGCAATCAGCCCCAGCATTTT
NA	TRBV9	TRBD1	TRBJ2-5	CASTPRGQPQETQYF	TGTGCCAGCACTCCGAGGGGACAGCCCCAAGAGACCCAGTACTTC
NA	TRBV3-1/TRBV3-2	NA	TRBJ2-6	CASSQSLSGANVLTF	TGTGCCAGCAGCCAATCCCTCTCTGGGGCCAACGTCCTGACTTTC
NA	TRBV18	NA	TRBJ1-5	CASSQGGNQPQHF	TGTGCCAGCTCACAGGGGGGCAATCAGCCCCAGCATTTT
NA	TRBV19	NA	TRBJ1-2	CASSPNNYGYTF	TGTGCCAGTAGTCCCAATAACTATGGCTACACCTTC
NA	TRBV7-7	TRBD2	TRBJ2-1	CASSPLGRGLQNEQFF	TGTGCTAGCAGCCCTTTGGGGAGGGGACTACAAAATGAGCAGTTCTTC
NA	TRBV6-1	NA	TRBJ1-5	CASSESAPQHF	TGTGCCAGCAGTGAATCGGCGCCCCAGCATTTT
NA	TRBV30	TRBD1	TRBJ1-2	CAWSGGGWGYTF	TGTGCCTGGAGTGGAGGGGGCTGGGGCTACACCTTC
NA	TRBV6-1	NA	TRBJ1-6	CASSESGTGSSPLHF	TGTGCCAGCAGTGAATCCGGGACTGGCTCATCACCCCTCCACTTT
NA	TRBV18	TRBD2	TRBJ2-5	CASSLNHAGAETQYF	TGTGCCAGCTCACTCAACCACGCGGGAGCGGAGACCCAGTACTTC
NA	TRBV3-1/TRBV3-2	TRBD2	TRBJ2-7	CASSQAAGGTYEQYF	TGTGCCAGCAGCCAAGCTGCGGGAGGGACCTACGAGCAGTACTTC
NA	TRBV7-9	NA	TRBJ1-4	CASSLVVSYNEKLFF	TGTGCCAGCAGCTTAGTTGTCAGCTATAATGAAAAACTGTTTTTT
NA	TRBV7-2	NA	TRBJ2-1	CASTRQDSYNEQFF	TGTGCCAGCACCCGGCAGGACAGTTACAATGAGCAGTTCTTC
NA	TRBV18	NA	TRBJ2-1	CASSPSGAVPGNEQFF	TGTGCCAGCTCACCCTCCGGGGCCGTCCCTGGGAATGAGCAGTTCTTC
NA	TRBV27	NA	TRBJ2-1	CASSQGGAYNEQFF	TGTGCCAGCAGCCAAGGAGGGGCCTACAATGAGCAGTTCTTC
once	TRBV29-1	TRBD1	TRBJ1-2	CSVERSGGADGYTF	TGCAGCGTTGAAAGGTCAGGGGGTGCGGATGGCTACACCTTC
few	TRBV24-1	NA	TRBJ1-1	CATILAFF	TGTGCCACCATTTTAGCTTTCTTT
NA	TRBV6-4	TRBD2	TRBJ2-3	CASSVGTSGSRTDTQYF	TGTGCCAGCAGTGTAGGGACTAGCGGGAGTCGCACAGATACGCAGTATTTT
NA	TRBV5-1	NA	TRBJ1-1	CASSLDSWGTEAFF	TGCGCCAGCAGCTTGGACAGTTGGGGCACTGAAGCTTTCTTT
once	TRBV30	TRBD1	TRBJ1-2	CAWSGTGYDGYTF	TGTGCCTGGTCCGGGACAGGGTATGATGGCTACACCTTC
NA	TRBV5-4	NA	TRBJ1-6	CASSLGQDNSPLHF	TGTGCCAGCAGCTTGGGGCAGGATAATTCACCCCTCCACTTT
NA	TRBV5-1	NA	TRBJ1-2	CASAYDSFTNYGYTF	TGCGCCAGCGCCTACGACAGTTTCACTAACTATGGCTACACCTTC
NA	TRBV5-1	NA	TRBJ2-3	CASTPSGTALRDTQYF	TGCGCCAGCACGCCCTCCGGGACCGCTCTACGGGATACGCAGTATTTT
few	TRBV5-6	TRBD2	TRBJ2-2	CASSPGPGGTGELFF	TGTGCCAGCAGCCCCGGGCCGGGGGGCACCGGGGAGCTGTTTTTT
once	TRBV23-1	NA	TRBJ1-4	CASSQWVATNEKLFF	TGCGCCAGCAGTCAATGGGTGGCAACTAATGAAAAACTGTTTTTT
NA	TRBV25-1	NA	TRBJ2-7	CASIGPGYEQYF	TGTGCCAGCATAGGGCCGGGCTACGAGCAGTACTTC
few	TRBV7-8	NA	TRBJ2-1	CASSLAGSGISYNEQFF	TGTGCCAGCAGCTTAGCTGGATCCGGGATAAGCTACAATGAGCAGTTCTTC
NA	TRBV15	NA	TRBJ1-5	CATSREPLGGSDVLYSNQPQHF	TGTGCCACCAGCAGAGAACCTTTGGGGGGAAGCGACGTACTGTATAGCAATCAGCCCCAGCATTTT
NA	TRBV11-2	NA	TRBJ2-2	CASSLASGGELFF	TGTGCCAGCAGCTTAGCGTCGGGCGGGGAGCTGTTTTTT
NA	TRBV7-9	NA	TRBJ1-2	CASSPGGGGDYGYTF	TGTGCCAGCAGCCCTGGGGGCGGGGGGGACTATGGCTACACCTTC
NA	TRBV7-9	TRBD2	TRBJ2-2	CARPGLETGELFF	TGTGCCAGACCGGGACTAGAGACCGGGGAGCTGTTTTTT
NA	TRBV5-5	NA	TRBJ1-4	CASSGGSQSYEKLFF	TGTGCCAGCAGCGGTGGCTCGCAGTCCTATGAAAAACTGTTTTTT
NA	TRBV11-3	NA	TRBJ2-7	CASSLSPDKTYEQYF	TGTGCCAGCAGCTTGTCGCCGGACAAGACCTACGAGCAGTACTTC
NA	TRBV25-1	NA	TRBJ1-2	CASLKGEGYGYTF	TGTGCCAGCTTGAAAGGGGAGGGCTATGGCTACACCTTC
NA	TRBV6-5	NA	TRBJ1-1	CASRGLTAGNTEAFF	TGTGCCAGCAGGGGGCTGACGGCGGGTAACACTGAAGCTTTCTTT
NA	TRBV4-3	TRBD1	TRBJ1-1	CASSQGGQGFLEVEAFF	TGCGCCAGCAGCCAGGGGGGACAGGGTTTTTTAGAGGTGGAAGCTTTCTTT